Following are 3 T cell receptor beta chains from one sample sequenced in a study of cytomegalovirus exposure and HLA in healthy donors (dated by TCRdb to 2016 to 2017). Libraries were constructed by the immunoSEQ multiplex PCR assay. As stored in TCRdb, this immuneACCESS dataset retains in-frame rearrangements with V and J assigned. A fraction of the clones does not appear; measured against another copy, unresolved V genes explain less than half of the discrepancy, and the remainder lacks a known reason. The sample table lists a few hundred thousand clones, 90% of them with a count of one. Approximately 0.34% of the sample is taken by the ten largest. The source material was PBMCs. These receptors came from a woman younger than 30 in good health and CMV-seronegative.

Worth noting for this clone: Germline and junction disagree at one end, which may indicate a read error. The same CDR3 also results from other DNA sequences found in this sample. The V gene is TRBV2, the J gene TRBJ2-7; 16 nucleotides align to TRBD2. The CDR3 sequence is 16 residues long. Germline assignment: CDR1 SNHLY and CDR2 FYNNEI. For the CDR3, the DNA is TGTGCCAGCAGTGACCAACCTCCGGGACTAGCGGGGGGGCGGGACTTC. The encoded protein is CASSDQPPGLAGGRDF.

The CDR3 here is CASSLSGSGNTIYF. The CDR3 DNA is TGTGCCAGCAGCTTATCGGGCTCTGGAAACACCATATATTTT. V usage is TRBV11-2 and J usage is TRBJ1-3, with D uncertain. CDR1 and CDR2 (germline): SGHAT, FQNNGV. Between the trimmed V and J ends, which lost 2 bases and 0 bases, there was a span of 5 bases. The length of the CDR3 is 14 residues.

The chain recombines TRBV9 with TRBJ2-7; a possible D gene is TRBD1 (6 bases). Germline V CDR1 and CDR2: SGDLS, YYNGEE. The CDR3 runs to 14 residues. Between the trimmed V and J ends, which lost 1 base and 4 bases, there was a span of 12 bases. CDR3 sequence reads: CASSVSGGGYEQYF. The CDR3 DNA reads TGTGCCAGCAGCGTAAGTGGGGGCGGTTACGAGCAGTACTTC.